The 28 T cell receptor beta chains given below trace back to one sample, sequenced in a study of T-cell reconstitution after alpha-beta-depleted transplantation in children. Unique molecular identifiers featured in how the TCRbeta library was prepared. One entry per CDR3 protein, called by TCRdb with MiXCR from the PCR reads. The sample lists 600,000 or so distinct CDR3 sequences, around 23% occurring once. The material sequenced was PBMCs, mostly from graft donor cells, taken 360 days after TCRalphabeta/CD19-depleted stem cell transplant. Receptor source: a boy younger than two who had a stem cell transplant for acute myeloid leukemia, so the T cells may come from the graft donor.

This clonotype has only a few counts. The CDR3 loop reads CAIRSRLAGGPANEQFF. In nucleotides, the CDR3 is TGTGCCATCAGGTCACGACTAGCGGGGGGGCCGGCAAATGAGCAGTTCTTC. The gene calls are TRBV10-3 and TRBJ2-1; 14 nucleotides match TRBD2. The germline V gene encodes CDR1 ENHRY and CDR2 SYGVKD. The V segment lost 6 bases and the J segment 7 bases; nucleotides outside the gene matches: 11. CDR3 length: 17 residues.

V usage is TRBV28 and J usage is TRBJ2-7, with 9 bases lining up with TRBD1. Germline V lookup: CDR1 MDHEN, CDR2 SYDVKM. V shed 6 bases and J 3 bases; nucleotides not matched to a gene: 6. This CDR3 comprises 14 residues. The CDR3 sequence is CASRRTGAYYEQYV. DNA for the CDR3: TGTGCCAGCAGGCGGACAGGGGCTTACTACGAGCAGTACGTC.

This clonotype was detected only a few times. The chain joins TRBV6-4 to TRBJ2-7; 7 bases line up with TRBD2. Germline V gene sequence: CDR1 MRHNA, CDR2 SNTAGT. The CDR3 totals 14 residues. J gave up 1 base and V 6 bases, and 6 bases lay outside the gene matches. This chain's CDR3 is CASRDGRVSYEQYV. In nucleotides, the CDR3 is TGTGCCAGCAGGGATGGGAGGGTTTCCTACGAGCAGTACGTC.

The table lists this clonotype with many counts. V usage is TRBV12-3 or TRBV12-4 and J usage is TRBJ2-6; D uncertain. The CDR3 contains 13 residues. V dropped 6 bases and J dropped 1 base, with 4 bases sitting between them. The CDR3 DNA sequence: TGTGCCAGCAGAATATCTGGGGCCAACGTCCTGACTTTC. Amino acids: CASRISGANVLTF.

The chain combines TRBV27 with TRBJ2-7, with D perhaps matching TRBD1 or TRBD2 (6 bases each). This CDR3 comprises 15 residues. The V gene lost 8 bases and the J gene lost 3 bases, with 20 bases spanning the gap. The germline V gene encodes CDR1 MNHEY and CDR2 SMNVEV (reference sequence). The CDR3 DNA is TGTGCCAGCCCCTGCTGGGGGGCTCCCTACTACGAGCAGTACGTC. The encoded protein is CASPCWGAPYYEQYV.

The rearrangement joins TRBV5-1 to TRBJ2-5; 9 positions match TRBD2. The junction had 6 bases not matched to a gene; V was cut back by 5 bases and J by 4 bases. The germline gives CDR1 SGHRS, CDR2 YFSETQ. This CDR3 comprises 14 residues. CDR3 in DNA: TGCGCCAGCAGGATAGCGGGGGCCGGAGAGACCCAGTACTTC. Translation: CASRIAGAGETQYF.

This clonotype was seen a handful of times. This chain links TRBV27 with TRBJ2-5, with a tentative D call TRBD2 (6 bases). Trimming took off 5 bases at V and 5 bases at J, with 27 bases between the two ends. This CDR3 region has 18 residues. CDR1 is MNHEY and CDR2 is SMNVEV in the germline V gene (reference sequence). CDR3 amino acids: CASSPTEGWGLRMETQYF. Here the CDR3 DNA reads TGTGCCAGCAGTCCAACAGAAGGATGGGGACTGAGAATGGAGACCCAGTACTTC.

V and J are TRBV11-2 and TRBJ2-3; 9 nucleotides agree with TRBD2. Germline CDR1 is SGHAT and CDR2 is FQNNGV. The CDR3 consists of 18 residues. The ends lost 2 bases at V and 0 bases at J; junction bases unmatched: 9. The CDR3 sequence is CASSLNGAGGPSTDTQYF. CDR3 bases: TGTGCCAGCAGCTTAAATGGAGCGGGGGGCCCTAGCACAGATACGCAGTATTTT.

This chain joins TRBV7-2 and TRBJ2-6, with D hard to call. With 6 bases removed from V and 4 bases from J, the gap between germline ends came to 19 bases. This CDR3 comprises 17 residues. Germline CDR1 reads SGHTA; CDR2 reads FQGNSA. The chain's CDR3 is CASSRLVISAGANVLTF. CDR3 nucleotides: TGTGCCAGCAGTCGTTTAGTGATCTCGGCCGGGGCCAACGTCCTGACTTTC.

This clonotype was found a few times. The CDR3 loop reads CASSRDFNTGELFF. The CDR3 nucleotides are TGTGCCAGCAGCAGGGACTTCAACACCGGGGAGCTGTTTTTT. This chain joins TRBV12-3 or TRBV12-4 and TRBJ2-2, with a tentative D call TRBD2 (6 bases). This CDR3 has 14 residues. V was clipped by 6 bases and J by 2 bases, with 10 bases between them.

The chain employs TRBV29-1 and TRBJ1-1, with a weak D call TRBD1 (5 bases). The CDR3 runs 14 residues. The ends were cut back, 3 bases at V and 1 base at J, with 12 bases in the middle. Germline V lookup: CDR1 SQVTM, CDR2 ANQGSEA. The CDR3 is CSVEVVGGNTEAFF. The CDR3 bases are TGCAGCGTTGAGGTTGTTGGGGGGAACACTGAAGCTTTCTTT.

This clonotype was seen a few times. The CDR3 region is CASSLKRGWGETQYF. CDR3 nucleotides: TGTGCCAGCAGCTTAAAGCGGGGTTGGGGAGAGACCCAGTACTTC. The chain uses TRBV7-2 and TRBJ2-5; 7 bases line up with TRBD2. J was trimmed by 4 bases and V by 2 bases; bases with no gene match: 7. CDR1 and CDR2 (germline): SGHTA, FQGNSA. The CDR3 length is 15 residues.

The rearrangement uses TRBV27 and TRBJ1-2, with D perhaps TRBD1 (6 bases). The CDR3 sequence is 13 residues long. V gave up 6 bases and J gave up 8 bases, with 16 bases separating them. Germline V gives CDR1 MNHEY, CDR2 SMNVEV (reference sequence). The CDR3 loop is CASRLTGSLGYTF. The CDR3 bases are TGTGCCAGCAGACTAACAGGGTCTCTCGGCTACACCTTC.

This clonotype was detected ten times or more. The V and J genes are TRBV18 and TRBJ2-1; D not resolved. CDR1 and CDR2 from the germline V gene are KGHSH and LQKENI. Trimming removed 1 base from V and 0 bases from J, with 7 bases in between. The CDR3 length is 15 residues. CDR3 bases: TGTGCCAGCTCACCACGGGTGGTCTCCTACAATGAGCAGTTCTTC. Its translation: CASSPRVVSYNEQFF.

The V gene is TRBV15, the J gene TRBJ2-1; D is possibly TRBD1 (5 bases). V dropped 6 bases and J dropped 4 bases, with 10 bases sitting between them. CDR1 LNHNV and CDR2 YYDKDF come from the germline V gene (reference sequence). This CDR3 region has 13 residues. The CDR3 DNA is TGTGCCACCAGGGACGGACAATACAATGAGCAGTTCTTC. Amino acid sequence: CATRDGQYNEQFF.

This sequence joins TRBV20-1 and TRBJ1-5, with 10 bases identical to TRBD1. The CDR3 is 16 residues long. After removal of 3 bases from V and 3 bases from J, the junction contained 8 bases not matched to a gene. Per germline, CDR1 DFQATT and CDR2 SNEGSKA (reference sequence). The CDR3 spells CSARGTGESVNQPQHF. The CDR3 nucleotides read TGCAGTGCTAGGGGGACAGGGGAGTCGGTCAATCAGCCCCAGCATTTT.

DNA for the CDR3: TGTGCCAGCAGCCCCCGACTCGTCTCTGGGGCCAACGTCCTGACTTTC. It translates to CASSPRLVSGANVLTF. The chain couples TRBV14 to TRBJ2-6; D is undetermined. The CDR3 extends over 16 amino acids. The V end lost 4 bases, the J end lost 0 bases, and 10 bases lay between the germline ends. Germline V gives CDR1 SGHDN, CDR2 FVKESK.

The genes are TRBV28 and TRBJ2-7; D is perhaps TRBD1 (6 bases). The CDR3 runs to 16 residues. Germline V gene sequence: CDR1 MDHEN, CDR2 SYDVKM. Trimming shortened V by 4 bases and J by 2 bases, and 18 bases separated the two germline ends. The CDR3 DNA reads TGTGCCAGCAGTTATCAGTGGACAGTCTCTCCCTACGAGCAGTACGTC. This translates into CASSYQWTVSPYEQYV.

In its sample, this clonotype was seen many times. This chain links TRBV15 with TRBJ2-5, with D possibly matching TRBD2 (6 bases). Germline V gene data show CDR1 as LNHNV and CDR2 as YYDKDF (reference sequence). This CDR3 is 14 amino acids long. V was cut by 0 bases and J by 5 bases, with 10 bases left in between. The CDR3 loop reads CATSRDRGKETQYF. CDR3 sequence (DNA): TGTGCCACCAGCAGAGATCGGGGGAAGGAGACCCAGTACTTC.

This clonotype was counted only a few times. The gene calls are TRBV12-3 or TRBV12-4 and TRBJ2-3; possibly TRBD2 for D (6 bases). The ends were cut back, 4 bases at V and 4 bases at J, with 15 bases in the middle. There are 15 residues in the CDR3. The CDR3 sequence: CASSSRGWAADTQYF. CDR3 DNA: TGTGCCAGCAGTTCACGGGGGTGGGCTGCAGATACGCAGTATTTT.

The chain is built from TRBV10-3 and TRBJ2-7; 8 bases are a match to TRBD1. The CDR3 is 14 amino acids. The germline CDR1 and CDR2 sequences are ENHRY and SYGVKD. The CDR3 DNA sequence: TGTGCCATCACTGAGTCGAACAGGGGGTACGAGCAGTACGTC. It encodes CAITESNRGYEQYV.

This clonotype was detected many times. The chain combines TRBV12-3 or TRBV12-4 with TRBJ1-2, with D perhaps matching TRBD1 (5 bases). The V end lost 3 bases, the J end lost 6 bases, and 8 bases lay between the germline ends. This CDR3 spans 12 amino acids. The CDR3 loop is CASSFRGDGYTF. The CDR3 DNA reads TGTGCCAGCAGTTTTAGGGGTGATGGCTACACCTTC.

In this sample, this clonotype turned up many times. The V and J genes are TRBV25-1 and TRBJ2-1; 10 nucleotides line up with TRBD2. Germline V gene sequence: CDR1 MGHDK, CDR2 SYGVNS. CDR3 length equals 14 residues. V was clipped by 4 bases and J by 7 bases; unmatched bases: 4. CDR3 amino acids: CASSVAGGSNEQFF. The CDR3 coding sequence is TGTGCCAGCAGTGTAGCGGGGGGCTCAAATGAGCAGTTCTTC.

This clonotype was counted only a few times. The chain has TRBV12-3 or TRBV12-4 and TRBJ1-5; D is unresolved. The CDR3 extends over 15 amino acids. With 0 bases removed from V and 4 bases from J, the gap between germline ends came to 10 bases. This chain's CDR3 is CASSLAGALNQPQHF. The CDR3 DNA follows: TGTGCCAGCAGTTTAGCGGGCGCCCTAAATCAGCCCCAGCATTTT.

In its sample, this clonotype was seen a few times. The chain joins TRBV9 to TRBJ1-1; the D is unclear. The germline V and J ends were trimmed by 7 bases and 3 bases, with 16 bases remaining between them. This CDR3 comprises 14 residues. Germline loops: CDR1 SGDLS, CDR2 YYNGEE. In DNA, the CDR3 is TGTGCCAGCGGGCGGGTTGGGGAGGACACTGAAGCTTTCTTT. Protein sequence: CASGRVGEDTEAFF.

The V and J genes are TRBV6-1 and TRBJ2-1, with D uncertain. This CDR3 has 15 residues. Germline V CDR1 and CDR2: MNHNS, SASEGT. Trimming removed 5 bases at V and 5 bases at J, with 16 bases between. CDR3 DNA: TGTGCCAGCAGTCCCCTCGTTCTCCGAAACAATGAGCAGTTCTTC. Protein sequence: CASSPLVLRNNEQFF.

The sample holds many counts of this clonotype. The V gene is TRBV12-3 or TRBV12-4, the J gene TRBJ1-1; no firm D call. The CDR3 runs 15 residues. Trimming removed 4 bases from V and 7 bases from J, with 19 bases in between. CDR3 bases: TGTGCCAGCAGTTCCCTCAGCCTGGGGAGAGGTGAAGCTTTCTTT. Its protein is CASSSLSLGRGEAFF.

This clonotype turned up a few times. The rearrangement joins TRBV27 to TRBJ2-4; no reliable D call. The CDR3 covers 14 residues. V dropped 6 bases and J dropped 0 bases, with 9 bases sitting between them. Germline V CDR1 and CDR2: MNHEY, SMNVEV (reference sequence). CDR3 sequence (DNA): TGTGCCAGCAGGGGATCTCTAGCCAAAAACATTCAGTACTTC. Residues: CASRGSLAKNIQYF.